This T cell receptor (beta chain) comes out of a study of T cell responses to AZD1222 COVID-19 vaccine. Study-level findings and limits: Most donors were white British and more were female, and clonal diversity was possibly underestimated. Vaccine-associated CD4 TCRs ranged over spike, dominating at 160-218 and 743-854. Unmutated variant regions are reportedly the target of nearly half of TCRs that are spike-specific.

About this clone: Its antigen is as yet unknown.

The repertoire was sequenced with immunoSEQ multiplex PCR; TCRdb's copy has only in-frame clones and lacks some. The sample yields about 120,000 clones, roughly 93% seen once. Germline V gene lookup returns CDR1 SGHTA and CDR2 FQGNSA. This CDR3 is built from 10 residues. Trimming took 10 bases from V and 5 from J; bases not matched to a gene: 1. Source: peripheral blood, taken on day 0 of AZD1222 vaccination. The clonotype originates from an adult in good health. This chain joins TRBV7-2 and TRBJ1-2, with 7 bases identical to TRBD1. CDR3 residues: CAKTGYGYTF. CDR3 sequence (DNA): TGTGCCAAGACAGGGTATGGCTACACCTTC.